The 15 T cell receptor beta chains presented below share a single source sample, sequenced in a study of CD8 T cells in Susac syndrome. The RNA input was roughly 0.45 to 1 ug, and it was reverse transcribed with random hexamers. MiXCR was run by TCRdb on the immunoSEQ multiplex PCR reads, yielding one entry per CDR3 protein. The repertoire consists of some 100,000 distinct CDR3 sequences, with 92% occurring once and the leading ten covering roughly 0.12%. Specimen: CD8+ T cells from PBMCs. The origin of the receptors is a human donor in good health.

The V gene is TRBV20-1, the J gene TRBJ2-1; 10 positions match TRBD2. CDR3 size: 13 residues. Germline CDR1 reads DFQATT; CDR2 reads SNEGSKA (reference sequence). J lost 6 bases, V lost 6 bases, and 5 bases had no gene match. CDR3 coding DNA: TGCAGTGCCAGCAGCGGGGGGGCCAATGAGCAGTTCTTC. Its protein is CSASSGGANEQFF.

This CDR3 reads CASSLLSFETSNTEAFF. The CDR3 DNA follows: TGTGCCAGCAGCTTGCTCTCGTTTGAGACCTCGAACACTGAAGCTTTCTTT. The V gene is TRBV7-9, the J gene TRBJ1-1; D not certain. This CDR3 is built from 17 residues. Trimming took 3 bases from V and 1 from J, leaving 18 bases between them. The germline V gene has CDR1 SEHNR and CDR2 FQNEAQ (reference sequence).

This rearrangement joins TRBV12-5 to TRBJ2-5; D not certain. The CDR3 extends over 14 amino acids. Trimming shortened V by 9 bases and J by 5 bases, and 19 bases separated the two germline ends. The V gene's germline CDR1 is LGHNT and CDR2 FRNRAP. The CDR3 DNA sequence: TGTGCTAGCAATTTGGCCCAAGGGTTCGAGACCCAGTACTTC. It encodes CASNLAQGFETQYF.

The chain recombines TRBV7-6 with TRBJ2-1; D unresolved. This CDR3 has 15 amino acids. Trimming removed 0 bases at V and 0 bases at J, with 6 bases between. Per the germline V gene, CDR1 is SGHVS and CDR2 is FNYEAQ. Here the CDR3 reads CASSLALSSYNEQFF. In nucleotides, the CDR3 is TGTGCCAGCAGCTTAGCCCTCTCCTCCTACAATGAGCAGTTCTTC.

The chain combines TRBV7-2 with TRBJ2-3; D not certain. CDR3 length equals 11 residues. Trimming stripped 5 bases from V and 4 bases from J, with 4 bases between. Germline loops: CDR1 SGHTA, CDR2 FQGNSA. CDR3 sequence reads: CASSQPDTQYF. The CDR3 nucleotides read TGTGCCAGCAGCCAGCCAGATACGCAGTATTTT.

The chain is built from TRBV29-1 and TRBJ2-2; D unclear. Germline-derived CDR1 and CDR2 are SQVTM and ANQGSEA. This CDR3 is 13 amino acids long. V lost 2 bases and J lost 9, with 13 bases in between. CDR3 protein: CSVESQSARELFF. The CDR3 bases are TGCAGCGTTGAATCCCAATCGGCCCGGGAGCTGTTTTTT.

This chain links TRBV6-1 with TRBJ1-1, with D hard to call. The V end lost 4 bases, the J end lost 4 bases, and 13 bases lay between the germline ends. The germline gives CDR1 MNHNS, CDR2 SASEGT. The length of the CDR3 is 14 residues. This chain's CDR3 is CASSAGPERTEAFF. CDR3 coding DNA: TGTGCCAGCAGTGCCGGACCCGAGCGCACTGAAGCTTTCTTT.

The rearrangement links TRBV29-1 to TRBJ2-5, with TRBD1 identical over 7 bases. Trimming at V came to 7 bases and at J to 0 bases, leaving 11 bases not matched to a gene. CDR1 SQVTM and CDR2 ANQGSEA come from the germline V gene. The CDR3 extends over 15 amino acids. The CDR3 DNA is TGCAGCGGAGAGACAGGGAGCTCGTACCAAGAGACCCAGTACTTC. It specifies CSGETGSSYQETQYF.

The rearrangement joins TRBV6-2 or TRBV6-3 to TRBJ1-5, with D tentatively TRBD1 (5 bases). CDR1 MNHEY and CDR2 SVGEGT come from the germline V gene. The CDR3 covers 15 residues. Trimming took 2 bases from V and 4 from J, leaving 12 bases between them. Here the CDR3 reads CASSYQGWVNQPQHF. The CDR3 DNA is TGTGCCAGCAGTTACCAGGGCTGGGTAAATCAGCCCCAGCATTTT.

This chain joins TRBV6-1 and TRBJ2-7; unclear D gene. Trimming left V 8 bases short and J 3 bases short, with 11 bases between. The CDR3 is 12 amino acids. CDR1 MNHNS and CDR2 SASEGT come from the germline V gene. The CDR3 sequence: CASQATLYEQYF. CDR3 DNA sequence: TGTGCCAGCCAGGCCACTCTCTACGAGCAGTACTTC.

The chain combines TRBV6-2 or TRBV6-3 with TRBJ2-3, with 10 bases that match TRBD2. This CDR3 comprises 16 residues. Germline V gives CDR1 MNHEY, CDR2 SVGEGT. Unmatched junction bases numbered 10, after V lost 6 bases and J lost 4 bases. CDR3 DNA sequence: TGTGCCAGCAGAAACCTAGCGGGGGTGTATGCAGATACGCAGTATTTT. Protein sequence: CASRNLAGVYADTQYF.

This chain joins TRBV14 and TRBJ1-6; TRBD1 matches at 7 bases. The CDR3 totals 18 residues. Germline V gene data show CDR1 as SGHDN and CDR2 as FVKESK. Losses at the gene ends were 0 bases for V and 8 bases for J; bases not matched to a gene: 13. The CDR3 here is CASSQDPTLYRGHSPLHF. CDR3 in DNA: TGTGCCAGCAGCCAAGACCCTACATTATACAGGGGACATTCACCCCTCCACTTT.

This chain links TRBV29-1 with TRBJ1-1, with D perhaps matching TRBD1 (6 bases). V lost 0 bases and J 3 bases, leaving 11 bases between the germline ends. The CDR3 loop spans 14 amino acids. Germline V lookup: CDR1 SQVTM, CDR2 ANQGSEA. The CDR3 region has the DNA TGCAGCGTTGAAGATACAGGGTCCGACACTGAAGCTTTCTTT. Amino acid sequence: CSVEDTGSDTEAFF.

This chain connects TRBV6-1 to TRBJ2-2, with 9 bases lining up with TRBD1. The trim removed 11 bases at V and 4 bases at J, leaving 11 bases unmatched. The germline V gene encodes CDR1 MNHNS and CDR2 SASEGT. The CDR3 loop spans 15 amino acids. The DNA of the CDR3 is TGTGCCTCCCAAGGACAGGGGCGAGCCACCGGGGAGCTGTTTTTT. It yields the protein CASQGQGRATGELFF.

The chain links TRBV3-1 to TRBJ2-3, with D unresolved. This CDR3 has 15 residues. Germline CDR1 is LGHDT and CDR2 is YNNKEL (reference sequence). The germline V and J ends were trimmed by 0 bases and 8 bases, with 15 bases remaining between them. CDR3 residues: CASSQEGWARATQYF. The CDR3 coding sequence is TGTGCCAGCAGCCAAGAAGGGTGGGCCCGGGCTACGCAGTATTTT.